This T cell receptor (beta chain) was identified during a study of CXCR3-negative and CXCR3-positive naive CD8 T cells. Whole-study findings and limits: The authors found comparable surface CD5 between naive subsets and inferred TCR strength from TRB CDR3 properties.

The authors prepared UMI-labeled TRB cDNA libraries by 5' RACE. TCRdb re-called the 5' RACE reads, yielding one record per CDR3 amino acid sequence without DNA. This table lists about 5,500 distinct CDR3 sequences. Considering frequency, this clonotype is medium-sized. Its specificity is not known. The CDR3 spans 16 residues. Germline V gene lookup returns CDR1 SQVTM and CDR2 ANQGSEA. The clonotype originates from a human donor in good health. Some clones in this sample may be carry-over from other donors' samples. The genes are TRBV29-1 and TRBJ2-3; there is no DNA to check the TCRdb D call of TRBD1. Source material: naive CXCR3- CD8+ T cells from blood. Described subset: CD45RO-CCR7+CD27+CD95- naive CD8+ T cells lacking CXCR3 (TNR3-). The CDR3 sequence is CSVEDPGQGRTDTQYF.